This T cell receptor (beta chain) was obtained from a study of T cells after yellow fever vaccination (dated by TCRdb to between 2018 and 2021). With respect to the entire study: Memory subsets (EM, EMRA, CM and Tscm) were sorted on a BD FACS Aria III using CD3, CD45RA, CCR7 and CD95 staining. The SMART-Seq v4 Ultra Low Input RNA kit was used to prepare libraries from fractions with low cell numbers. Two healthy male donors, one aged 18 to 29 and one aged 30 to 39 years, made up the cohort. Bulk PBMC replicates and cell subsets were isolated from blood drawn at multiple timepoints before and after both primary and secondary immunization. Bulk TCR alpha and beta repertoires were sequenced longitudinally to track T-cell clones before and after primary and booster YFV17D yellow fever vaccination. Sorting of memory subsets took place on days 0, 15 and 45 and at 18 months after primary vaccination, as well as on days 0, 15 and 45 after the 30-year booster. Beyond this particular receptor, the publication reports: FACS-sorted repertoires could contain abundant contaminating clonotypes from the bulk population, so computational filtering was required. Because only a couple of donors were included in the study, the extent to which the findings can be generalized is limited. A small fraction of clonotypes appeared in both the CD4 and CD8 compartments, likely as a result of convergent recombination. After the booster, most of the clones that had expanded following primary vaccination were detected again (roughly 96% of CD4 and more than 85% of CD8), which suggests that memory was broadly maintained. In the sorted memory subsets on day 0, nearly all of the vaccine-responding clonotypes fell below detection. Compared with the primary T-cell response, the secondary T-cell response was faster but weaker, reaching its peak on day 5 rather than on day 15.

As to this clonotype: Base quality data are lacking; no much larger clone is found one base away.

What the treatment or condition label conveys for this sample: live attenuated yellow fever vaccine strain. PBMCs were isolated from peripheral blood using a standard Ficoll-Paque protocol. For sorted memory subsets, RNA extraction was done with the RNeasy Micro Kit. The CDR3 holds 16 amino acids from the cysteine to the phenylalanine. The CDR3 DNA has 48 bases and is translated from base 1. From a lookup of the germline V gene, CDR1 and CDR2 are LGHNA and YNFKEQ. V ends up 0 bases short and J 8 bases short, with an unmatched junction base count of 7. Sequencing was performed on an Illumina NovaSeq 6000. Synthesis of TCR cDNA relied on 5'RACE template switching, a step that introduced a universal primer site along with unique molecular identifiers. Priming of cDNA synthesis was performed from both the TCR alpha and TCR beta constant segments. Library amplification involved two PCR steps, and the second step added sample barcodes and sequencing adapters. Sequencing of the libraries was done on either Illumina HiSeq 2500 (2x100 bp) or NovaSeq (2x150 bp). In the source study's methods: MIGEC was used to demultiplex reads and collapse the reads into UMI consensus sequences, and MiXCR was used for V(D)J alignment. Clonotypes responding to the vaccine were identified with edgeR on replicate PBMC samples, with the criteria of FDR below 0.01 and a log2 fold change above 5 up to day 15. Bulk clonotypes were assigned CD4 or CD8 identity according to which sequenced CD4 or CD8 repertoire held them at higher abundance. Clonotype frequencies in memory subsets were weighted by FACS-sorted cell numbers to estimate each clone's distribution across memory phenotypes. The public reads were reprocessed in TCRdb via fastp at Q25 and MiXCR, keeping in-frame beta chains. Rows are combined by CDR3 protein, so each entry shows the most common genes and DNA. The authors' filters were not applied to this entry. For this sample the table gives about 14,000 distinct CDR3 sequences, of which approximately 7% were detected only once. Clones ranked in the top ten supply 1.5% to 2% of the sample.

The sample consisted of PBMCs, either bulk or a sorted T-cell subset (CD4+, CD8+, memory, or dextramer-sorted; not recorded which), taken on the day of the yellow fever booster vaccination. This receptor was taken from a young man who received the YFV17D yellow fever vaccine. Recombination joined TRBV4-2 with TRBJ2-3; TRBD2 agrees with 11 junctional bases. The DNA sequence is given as TGTGCCAGCAGCCAAGATCTAGCGGGGGGCTCAGTTACGCAGTATTTT. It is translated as CASSQDLAGGSVTQYF.